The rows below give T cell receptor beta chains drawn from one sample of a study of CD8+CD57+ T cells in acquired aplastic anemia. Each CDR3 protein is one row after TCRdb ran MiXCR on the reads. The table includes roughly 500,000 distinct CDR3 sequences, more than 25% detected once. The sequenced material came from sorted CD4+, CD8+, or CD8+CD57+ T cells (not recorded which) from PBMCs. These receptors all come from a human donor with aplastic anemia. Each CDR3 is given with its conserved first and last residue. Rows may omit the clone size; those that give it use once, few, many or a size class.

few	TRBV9	CASSVVQAGEQYF
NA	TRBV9	CASSVDGNTGTTIYF
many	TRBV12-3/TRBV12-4	CASSLVTGQPQHF
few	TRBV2	CASRPLAGGSTDTQYF
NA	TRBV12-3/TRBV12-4	CASSGSGALVETQYF
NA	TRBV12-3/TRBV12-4	CTSGRSSSGNTIYF
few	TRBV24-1	CATSDRTEQETQYF
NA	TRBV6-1	CASKIRVSGANVLTF
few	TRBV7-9	CASSWDGSYEQYF
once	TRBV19	CASSIRNGSYEQCF
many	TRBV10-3	CAISEASAYNSPLHF
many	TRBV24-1	CATSDGSPSYGYTF
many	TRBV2	CASSPRLRRSGNTIYF
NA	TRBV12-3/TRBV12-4	CASSVGTGEYF
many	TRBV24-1	CATSDRSDTTDTQYF
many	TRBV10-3	CATAFRDTNYEQYF
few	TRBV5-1	CASSLDANTEAFF
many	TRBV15	CATSRRDSGNTIYF
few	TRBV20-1	CSAREGKRVSGEQFF
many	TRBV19	CASSRDSRGNQPQHF
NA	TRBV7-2	CASSARTINQETQCF
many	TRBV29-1	CSVRGLVTDTQYF
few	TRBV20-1	CSARDLQGAYGYTF
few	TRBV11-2	CASSPWDPRSAGQYF
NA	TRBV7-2	CASTRQSPNEQFF
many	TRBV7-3	CASSLGTVGTEAFF
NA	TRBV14	CASSPRLTEKLFF
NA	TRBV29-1	CSVGQASYGYTF
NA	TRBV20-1	CSAAQGTSDYNEQFF
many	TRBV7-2	CASSLVRAGTEAFF
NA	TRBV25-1	CASSGDRVRPDSPLHF
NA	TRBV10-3	CATSGSRGLQETQYF
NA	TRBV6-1	CASKDTGGDGQPQHF
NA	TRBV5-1	CASSVRGITDTQYF
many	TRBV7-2	CASSLGHEGQPQHF
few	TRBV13	CASSILAGGRNEQFF
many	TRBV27	CASSPHRESGYTF
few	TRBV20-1	CSARGTTQETQYF
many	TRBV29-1	CSVEDRRGYEQYF
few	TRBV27	CASSPGTSGFNYEQYF
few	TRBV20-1	CSARTVLSNEKLFF
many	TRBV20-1	CSAIDPVGTPLHF
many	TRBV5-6	CASSYGTAFMALHF
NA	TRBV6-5	CASSYGTSLEQYF
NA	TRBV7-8	CASSRLGGQPQHF